Below, one T cell receptor (beta chain) is given with its context. Its antigen is still unknown. These data come from a study of neoadjuvant anti-PD-1 for oral cavity cancer. Study overall: Patients without progression got a fourth dose around day 43.

Germline V CDR1 and CDR2: LGHNT, FRNRAP. The CDR3 extends over 14 amino acids. V lost 5 bases and J 1 base, leaving 10 bases between the germline ends. Documented time point: after neoadjuvant nivolumab, at surgical resection. These newly diagnosed stage II-IVA oral cavity squamous cell carcinoma patients had no prior systemic or radiation treatment. Study outcomes and limitations: Pretreatment Treg/Th17 ratio correlated inversely with post-treatment tumor clonality.

Method: immunoSEQ multiplex PCR; TCRdb's copy keeps in-frame clones and lacks some. The sample lists about 10,000 clones, 50% to 70% occurring once. The starting material was tumor tissue, obtained after nivolumab (anti-PD-1) treatment. This chain uses TRBV12-5 with TRBJ2-3; no reliable D call. This clonotype was sampled from a person aged 35-79 years with oral cavity squamous cell carcinoma. CDR3 bases: TGTGCTAGTGGTCTCCAACCCCGCACAGATACGCAGTATTTT. Protein product: CASGLQPRTDTQYF.